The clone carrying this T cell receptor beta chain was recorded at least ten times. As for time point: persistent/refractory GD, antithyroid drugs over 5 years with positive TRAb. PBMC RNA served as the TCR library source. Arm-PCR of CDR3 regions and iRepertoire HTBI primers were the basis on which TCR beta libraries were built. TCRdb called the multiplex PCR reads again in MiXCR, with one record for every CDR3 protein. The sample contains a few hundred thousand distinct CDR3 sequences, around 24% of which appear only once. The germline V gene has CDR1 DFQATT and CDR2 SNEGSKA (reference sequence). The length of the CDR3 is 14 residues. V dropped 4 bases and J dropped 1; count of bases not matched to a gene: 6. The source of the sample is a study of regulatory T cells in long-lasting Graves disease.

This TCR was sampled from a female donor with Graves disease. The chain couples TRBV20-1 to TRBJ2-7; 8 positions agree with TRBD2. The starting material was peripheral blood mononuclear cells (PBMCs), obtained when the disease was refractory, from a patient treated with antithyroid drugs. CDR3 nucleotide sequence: TGCAGTGCTAACCGACTAGCGCCTTCCTACGAGCAGTACTTC. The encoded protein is CSANRLAPSYEQYF.